This entry lists 2 T cell receptor beta chains sequenced from one sample in a study of T cell changes during pregnancy in multiple sclerosis. TCRdb keeps only in-frame clones here, not all; method: immunoSEQ multiplex PCR. The table includes under 45,000 clones, around 93% detected once. This specimen was CD4+ T cells from peripheral blood mononuclear cells, taken after pregnancy. The receptors come from a female donor with multiple sclerosis, enrolled in a pregnancy study.

The sample holds one count of this clone. J is TRBJ2-7 and V is TRBV5-1, with D tentatively TRBD2 (5 bases). CDR3 length: 15 amino acids. Germline V CDR1 and CDR2: SGHRS, YFSETQ. Between the trimmed V and J ends, which lost 2 bases and 2 bases, there was a span of 14 bases. The CDR3 region is CASSLTGLTPYEQYF. CDR3 DNA sequence: TGCGCCAGCAGCTTAACCGGACTGACACCCTACGAGCAGTACTTC.

J is TRBJ2-5 and V is TRBV5-1, with 9 bases identical to TRBD1. V gave up 4 bases and J gave up 3 bases; unmatched junction bases: 7. The germline gives CDR1 SGHRS, CDR2 YFSETQ. This CDR3 has 15 residues. Here the CDR3 reads CASSTRDREEETQYF. Written as DNA, the CDR3 is TGCGCCAGCAGCACCCGGGACAGGGAGGAAGAGACCCAGTACTTC. Full variable domain (missing parts from reference TRBV5-1 and TRBJ2-5): KAGVTQTPRYLIKTRGQQVTLSCSPISGHRSVSWYQQTPGQGLQFLFEYFSETQRNKGNFPGRFSGRQFSNSRSEMNVSTLELGDSALYLCASSTRDREEETQYFGPGTRLLVL.